This is a list of T cell receptor beta chains from one sample in a study of T cell clusters in autoimmune cytopenias. Each CDR3 protein gets one entry in TCRdb, which reprocessed the multiplex PCR reads and gives no DNA. Its clone listing holds 3,200 or so distinct CDR3 sequences. What was sequenced was peripheral blood. All receptors derive from a human donor with an autoimmune cytopenia or autoimmune hepatitis (not recorded which). Each CDR3 is given with its conserved first and last residue. Rows may omit the clone size; those that give it use once, few, many or a size class.

>TRBJ2-1|medium-sized|TRBV19|15
CASSIMAGGSNEQFF
>TRBJ2-1|-|TRBV20-1|16
CSARDPGSGAANEQFF
>TRBJ2-7|medium-sized|TRBV12-3/TRBV12-4|12
CASSSSSYEQYF
>TRBJ1-1|-|TRBV12-3/TRBV12-4|14
CASSTQEGRGEAFF
>TRBJ1-5|medium-sized|TRBV29-1|12
CSVSNYNQPQHF
>TRBJ2-2|-|TRBV13|12
CASSLTTGELFF
>TRBJ2-1|medium-sized|TRBV13|14
CASSLELKYNEQFF
>TRBJ1-2|medium-sized|TRBV29-1|14
CSVTRQGANYGYTF
>TRBJ2-3|-|TRBV5-1|14
CASSFTSGTDTQYF
>TRBJ1-2|-|TRBV20-1|14
CSAGTGQGVYGYTF
>TRBJ1-2|-|TRBV20-1|13
CSATGLANYGYTF
>TRBJ2-7|-|TRBV4-2|13
CASSQYGGYEQYF
>TRBJ1-1|medium-sized|TRBV6-2/TRBV6-3|15
CASSSTGGAGTEAFF
>TRBJ2-1|large|TRBV29-1|17
CSVEDVVGREWKYEQFF
>TRBJ1-3|medium-sized|TRBV30|12
CAWKASGNTIYF
>TRBJ2-1|medium-sized|TRBV19|16
CASSIVFARTYNEQFF
>TRBJ1-4|-|TRBV10-1|11
CASPEAGKLFF
>TRBJ2-7|-|TRBV5-1|15
CASTVGLTANYEQYF
>TRBJ1-1|-|TRBV4-1|11
CASSQGHEAFF
>TRBJ1-3|-|TRBV13|16
CASSLVGGGPGNTIYF
>TRBJ2-2|-|TRBV14|16
CASSARTGSRTGELFF
>TRBJ1-2|medium-sized|TRBV19|14
CASSRGQGGNGYTF
>TRBJ1-1|medium-sized|TRBV6-5|13
CASSYGASTEAFF
>TRBJ2-5|medium-sized|TRBV27|17
CASSTLRPSGGAGTQYF
>TRBJ2-5|medium-sized|TRBV5-5|14
CASSLGLGQETQYF
>TRBJ2-1|-|TRBV29-1|14
CSVDLGKGNNEQFF
>TRBJ1-2|-|TRBV5-6|14
CASSGTGTGVGYTF
>TRBJ1-5|medium-sized|TRBV19|13
CASSMWGNQPQHF
>TRBJ2-2|medium-sized|TRBV6-2/TRBV6-3|16
CASSYGSRAWTGELFF
>TRBJ2-1|-|TRBV9|12
CASTSRGGEQFF
>TRBJ1-6|-|TRBV7-2|14
CASTPGQGNSPLHF
>TRBJ1-1|-|TRBV7-6|13
CASSQGQNTEAFF
>TRBJ1-1|medium-sized|TRBV2|15
CASSETGALNTEAFF
>TRBJ1-2|medium-sized|TRBV6-6|13
CASSSGTGLGYTF
>TRBJ2-1|medium-sized|TRBV19|13
CASSNHYGGPQFF
>TRBJ2-1|medium-sized|TRBV7-2|15
CASSQIVGAYNEQFF
>TRBJ1-1|medium-sized|TRBV5-6|13
CASSSDSNTEAFF
>TRBJ2-7|-|TRBV5-1|14
CASSPDSTSLEQYF
>TRBJ2-2|-|TRBV30|16
CAWSLIPGQGTGELFF
>TRBJ2-2|medium-sized|TRBV6-1|14
CASSEGEETGELFF
>TRBJ2-5|-|TRBV4-2|14
CASSPWDDQETQYF
>TRBJ2-2|medium-sized|TRBV6-1|15
CASMTYSGGAGELFF
>TRBJ1-2|-|TRBV20-1|13
CSAKWDRNYGYTF
>TRBJ1-2|-|TRBV7-9|13
CASSLAHSYGYTF
>TRBJ1-1|medium-sized|TRBV6-5|15
CASNSDRSENTEAFF
>TRBJ2-2|medium-sized|TRBV12-3/TRBV12-4|17
CASSSATRGGNTGELFF
>TRBJ1-5|medium-sized|TRBV24-1|11
CATSKWWPQHF
>TRBJ1-1|medium-sized|TRBV6-2/TRBV6-3|11
CASSDGREAFF
>TRBJ2-7|medium-sized|TRBV5-4|12
CASSLDRGEQYF
>TRBJ2-1|medium-sized|TRBV12-3/TRBV12-4|11
CASSLRYEQFF
>TRBJ2-3|medium-sized|TRBV6-6|14
CASSIQGETDTQYF
>TRBJ2-3|medium-sized|TRBV6-1|12
CASRGSTDTQYF
>TRBJ2-3|medium-sized|TRBV27|15
CASSLGGFGTDTQYF
>TRBJ1-1|-|TRBV2|13
CAGNRPPSTEAFF
>TRBJ2-2|-|TRBV6-1|14
CASSEGEETLELFF
>TRBJ2-1|medium-sized|TRBV7-2|15
CASSSRAGGYNEQFF
>TRBJ1-2|medium-sized|TRBV30|15
CAWSTSAGGAYGYTF